This T cell receptor (beta chain) was sequenced for a study of blood T cell repertoires in COVID-19 (dated by TCRdb to the early 2020s). Context from the whole study: Samples covering the acute and convalescent phases of COVID-19 were provided by collaborators in the United States, Italy and Spain. The prospective study material was composed of cDNA or gDNA derived from T cells, B-cell-depleted T cells, or PBMCs. Subjects who had been exposed to COVID-19, were actively infected with it, or had recovered from it provided the deeply sampled blood TCRbeta repertoires that made up the dataset. The repertoires were released in a freely available public database meant as a resource for research on the immune response to SARS-CoV-2. Samples came from the ongoing ImmuneRACE study (first 160 participants) plus 1,254 subjects from 6 global collaborators. The sample metadata nearly always contained a de-identified subject ID, COVID-19 status, age in years and sex. Where available, HLA class I and class II types were taken from metadata supplied by the sample provider and were not determined by assay-based typing.

Overall study outcomes, separate from this receptor: Clinical and demographic metadata were provided uncurated, with the amount varying by source and participant.

The collaborating institutions used their own protocols to collect whole blood in K2EDTA tubes. For TCRbeta analysis, collaborator samples were shipped as frozen whole blood, as isolated PBMCs, or as DNA extracted from either sample type. With regard to this clone: No cognate antigen has been identified for it. Base qualities are not at hand, and no much larger clone is one base apart.

Trimming leaves V shorter by 0 bases and J shorter by 3 bases, with the junction holding 6 bases beyond the gene matches. For CDR1 and CDR2, the germline V gene (reference sequence) lists GTSNPN and SVGIG. The CDR3 measures 16 amino acids from cysteine to phenylalanine. The read is trimmed to its CDR3 DNA, 48 bases read in frame from base 1. The immunoSEQ Assay, a bias-controlled multiplex PCR, was used to amplify TCRbeta CDR3 regions from genomic DNA. Under the source paper's analysis protocol: Nucleated cell counts per sample were estimated from amplification of reference gene primers within the assay. To quantify the absolute abundance of each unique TCRbeta CDR3 rearrangement, sequence reads were collapsed and filtered. Productive Simpson clonality was computed per sample as the square root of Simpson's diversity index over productive rearrangements. In TCRdb, the immuneACCESS table is reduced to in-frame sequences with V and J assigned. These tables do not hold every clone; where another copy was compared, an unresolved V gene accounts for under half, and the others remain unexplained. V, J and clone size are taken as reported in that table, and D and trimming were inferred from the DNA itself. This sample lists some 97,000 clones; roughly nine tenths were detected once. The ten largest clones capture approximately 2.2% of the sample.

This receptor was taken from a man between 50 and 59 years old with active COVID-19. Source material: peripheral blood. The chain uses TRBV30 and TRBJ2-1; 9 bases in the middle match TRBD1. The CDR3 here reads CAWSVLGQGNYNEQFF. The DNA sequence is TGTGCCTGGAGTGTACTCGGACAGGGGAACTACAATGAGCAGTTCTTC.